Listed below are T cell receptor beta chains from one sample, sequenced in a study of long-term antiretroviral therapy in people with HIV. Profiling relied on immunoSEQ multiplex PCR, and the TCRdb table lists in-frame clones only, not all of them. This sample has around 26,000 clones, with about 81% found just once. The sample was unsorted PBMCs, taken 2.9 years after starting antiretroviral therapy. All receptors derive from a man aged 50-60 years with HIV. Both conserved end residues are part of each CDR3.

TRBV6-6	TRBJ2-3	CASSYSLDTQYF
TRBV10-3	TRBJ2-1	CAISDPEILYNEQFF
TRBV6-5	TRBJ2-1	CASGRGSSYNEQFF
TRBV6-5	TRBJ1-1	CASTPGGNTEAFF
TRBV7-9	TRBJ2-7	CASSSPAGGSGNEQYF
TRBV7-8	TRBJ2-2	CASSLRSGQGPTGELFF
TRBV15	TRBJ1-5	CATSRDPRDTSNQPQHF
TRBV6-7	TRBJ1-1	CASSYSRGDRVYPEAFF
TRBV7-8	TRBJ2-7	CASSVTGVGHEQYF
TRBV10-3	TRBJ2-3	CAIMADLSTDTQYF
TRBV18	TRBJ2-1	CASSTGLYEQFF
TRBV6-6	TRBJ1-5	CASSLGSNQPQHF
TRBV6-5	TRBJ2-7	CASSIQGVIYEQYF
TRBV7-9	TRBJ2-3	CASSHSPRAPFTDTQYF
TRBV19	TRBJ1-2	CASSRPGQGANYGYTF
TRBV9	TRBJ2-1	CASSVGGTSTYNEQFF
TRBV4-1	TRBJ2-7	CASSQSRTYEQYF
TRBV2	TRBJ1-4	CASSGGDRVNEKLFF
TRBV7-9	TRBJ1-3	CASSLLEDGGNTIYF
TRBV27	TRBJ2-7	CASSQTGDEQYF
TRBV2	TRBJ2-2	CASSESPIPGELFF
TRBV13	TRBJ2-3	CASSPASGGQDTQYF
TRBV7-6	TRBJ2-5	CASSSTRGLAGAGGTQYF
TRBV19	TRBJ2-2	CASSRPRDSPGELFF
TRBV6-1	TRBJ2-3	CASSDQTGTDTQYF
TRBV5-1	TRBJ2-7	CASSLEAGNYEQYF
TRBV27	TRBJ2-1	CASSYRTPPYNEQFF
TRBV7-8	TRBJ1-1	CASSLGWSEAFF
TRBV13	TRBJ1-5	CASSQGRLNQPQHF
TRBV28	TRBJ1-3	CASSSGQGNTIYF
TRBV27	TRBJ2-7	CASSFQSPSEQYF
TRBV5-1	TRBJ2-1	CASSGLAGSRDEQFF
TRBV28	TRBJ1-1	CASSAQGRVAFF
TRBV4-3	TRBJ2-7	CASSQEGGQTYEQYF
TRBV19	TRBJ1-2	CASSILEGDYGYTF
TRBV5-5	TRBJ1-1	CASRTGLGNTEAFF
TRBV5-6	TRBJ2-3	CASSLAGGTDTQYF
TRBV7-9	TRBJ1-3	CASSFGRRTGTFTGNTIYF
TRBV4-1	TRBJ2-7	CASSQEVLDRDRGYEQYF
TRBV18	TRBJ2-2	CASSQGQGVPNTGELFF
TRBV28	TRBJ2-5	CASSLRPYQETQYF
TRBV28	TRBJ1-1	CASSLSVQGLGTEAFF
TRBV7-9	TRBJ2-1	CASSLSQGKWDEQFF
TRBV7-9	TRBJ2-5	CASSSPGQGIGETQYF
TRBV4-1	TRBJ2-1	CASSQDPGGRLEQFF
TRBV6-4	TRBJ2-4	CASSEQAGDIQYF